This T cell receptor beta chain stems from a study of early T cells in non-severe SARS-CoV-2 infection. Overall study: It was bulk RNA from unsorted whole blood that was sequenced, and the chains were unpaired. Study-wide results and caveats: The VDJdb matching leaned toward anti-spike CD8 responses and overlooked private and CD4 specificities.

This clonotype was found a few times. Its antigen is not identified. Separate cDNA molecules each had unique molecular identifiers attached to them. MiXCR, run by TCRdb on the 5' RACE reads, gives a single entry per CDR3 protein. The profile shows tens of thousands of distinct CDR3 sequences, around 6.5% of them singletons. Germline lookup yields CDR1 MGHRA and CDR2 YSYEKL. CDR3 size: 13 residues. V dropped 4 bases and J dropped 7 bases, with 11 bases sitting between them. J is TRBJ2-1 and V is TRBV4-1, with D perhaps TRBD2 (6 bases). The source of this sequence is an adult who was a healthcare worker with PCR-confirmed SARS-CoV-2 infection or an uninfected control (not recorded which). Sequences were derived from whole blood, sampled at baseline. CDR3 in amino acids: CASSLGLSNEQFF. Written as DNA, the CDR3 is TGCGCCAGCAGCCTTGGACTATCGAATGAGCAGTTCTTC.